The rows below give T cell receptor beta chains drawn from one sample of a study of technical replicates of blood from a handful of donors. The data were produced by immunoSEQ multiplex PCR, yet TCRdb's version contains in-frame clones alone and is incomplete. The table shows about 62,000 clones, with 87% occurring only once. Sequencing was carried out using PBMCs. All receptors derive from a human donor in good health. Some clones in this sample may be carry-over from other donors' samples. Each CDR3 is given with its conserved first and last residue. Fields, in order: V gene, J gene, D gene, clone size, CDR3 DNA, CDR3 protein. The D gene is left open where the match is weak. Clone size is stated in some rows and not others, as once, few, many or a class when expanded.

v_call: TRBV28
j_call: TRBJ1-2
d_call: -
clone_size: -
cdr3_nt: TGTGCCAGCAGTTGGGGACTTACCTATGGCTACACCTTC
cdr3_aa: CASSWGLTYGYTF

v_call: TRBV7-2
j_call: TRBJ2-7
d_call: -
clone_size: -
cdr3_nt: TGTGCCAGCAGCTTAGCTAGCGGCTTCTCCTACGAGCAGTACTTC
cdr3_aa: CASSLASGFSYEQYF

v_call: TRBV7-2
j_call: TRBJ2-1
d_call: TRBD2
clone_size: -
cdr3_nt: TGTGCCAGCAGCTCAAGCGGGGGCGCCTACAATGAGCAGTTCTTC
cdr3_aa: CASSSSGGAYNEQFF

v_call: TRBV2
j_call: TRBJ2-5
d_call: TRBD2
clone_size: -
cdr3_nt: TGTGCCAGCAGCGGGTTTCCGACTAGCGGGAGTGAGGAGACCCAGTACTTC
cdr3_aa: CASSGFPTSGSEETQYF

v_call: TRBV11-3
j_call: TRBJ1-1
d_call: -
clone_size: -
cdr3_nt: TGTGCCAGCAGCTCAAATACAGGGCCAGGGGCTGAAGCTTTCTTT
cdr3_aa: CASSSNTGPGAEAFF

v_call: TRBV9
j_call: TRBJ1-3
d_call: TRBD1
clone_size: -
cdr3_nt: TGTGCCAGCAGCGGGACAGGTGGAAACACCATATATTTT
cdr3_aa: CASSGTGGNTIYF

v_call: TRBV7-9
j_call: TRBJ1-4
d_call: TRBD1
clone_size: -
cdr3_nt: TGTGCCAGCAGCTTCCGACAGGGATCGGATGAAAAACTGTTTTTT
cdr3_aa: CASSFRQGSDEKLFF

v_call: TRBV19
j_call: TRBJ2-6
d_call: TRBD1
clone_size: -
cdr3_nt: TGTGCCAGTAGGCCGGGACAGGGGGCTTACTCTGGGGCCAACGTCCTGACTTTC
cdr3_aa: CASRPGQGAYSGANVLTF

v_call: TRBV4-3
j_call: TRBJ1-2
d_call: TRBD1
clone_size: -
cdr3_nt: TGCGCCAGCAGCCAGGACAGGCTTGGGTTTGGCTACACCTTC
cdr3_aa: CASSQDRLGFGYTF

v_call: TRBV4-2
j_call: TRBJ1-4
d_call: TRBD1
clone_size: -
cdr3_nt: TGTGCCAGCGAACATGAGGGGGCTGCTAATGAAAAACTGTTTTTT
cdr3_aa: CASEHEGAANEKLFF

v_call: TRBV19
j_call: TRBJ2-7
d_call: -
clone_size: -
cdr3_nt: TGTGCCAGTAGTATAGAGGGGCGCCTAACCTACGAGCAGTACTTC
cdr3_aa: CASSIEGRLTYEQYF

v_call: TRBV25-1
j_call: TRBJ2-1
d_call: TRBD1
clone_size: few
cdr3_nt: TGTGCCAGCAGTGTGGGACAGGGGTCGGGTGAGCAGTTCTTC
cdr3_aa: CASSVGQGSGEQFF

v_call: TRBV4-3
j_call: TRBJ2-1
d_call: TRBD2
clone_size: -
cdr3_nt: TGCGCCAGCAGCCATCTAGCGGGAGGAAGCAATGAGCAGTTCTTC
cdr3_aa: CASSHLAGGSNEQFF